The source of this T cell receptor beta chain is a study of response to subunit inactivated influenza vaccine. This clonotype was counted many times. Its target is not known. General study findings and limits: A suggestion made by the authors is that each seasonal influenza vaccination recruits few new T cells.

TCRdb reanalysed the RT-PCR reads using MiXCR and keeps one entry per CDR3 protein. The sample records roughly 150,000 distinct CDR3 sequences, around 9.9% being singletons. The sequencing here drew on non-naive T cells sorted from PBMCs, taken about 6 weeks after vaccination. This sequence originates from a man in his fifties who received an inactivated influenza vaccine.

The chain's CDR3 is CASSPLAITDTQYF. The CDR3 coding sequence is TGTGCCAGCTCACCACTAGCGATTACAGATACGCAGTATTTT. This chain joins TRBV18 and TRBJ2-3; the D gene is possibly TRBD2 (5 bases). CDR3 size: 14 residues. Looked up from germline, CDR1 is KGHSH and CDR2 is LQKENI. The V and J ends lost 1 base and 3 bases respectively, with 8 bases between them.